A single sample is the source of the 32 T cell receptor beta chains below, sequenced in a study of blood T cell repertoires in COVID-19. Libraries were prepared by immunoSEQ multiplex PCR; TCRdb keeps only in-frame clonotypes and omits some of them. The sample holds about 480,000 clones, about 88% seen once. The sequenced material came from peripheral blood. The source is a man younger than 30 with COVID-19, enrolled during active disease.

The J gene is TRBJ2-5, the V gene TRBV3-1 (or the pseudogene TRBV3-2); D possibly corresponds to TRBD2 (6 bases). This CDR3 spans 14 amino acids. Looked up from germline, CDR1 is LGHDT and CDR2 is YNNKEL (reference sequence). V lost 0 bases to trimming and J lost 4 bases, with 9 bases between them. The CDR3 here is CASSQELRGETQYF. The CDR3 DNA follows: TGTGCCAGCAGCCAAGAACTGCGGGGAGAGACCCAGTACTTC.

The chain carries TRBV5-3 and TRBJ2-5; D not certain. TRBV5-3 is designated an ORF whose function remains uncertain. V was trimmed by 0 bases and J by 5 bases, leaving 11 bases between them. The CDR3 runs 14 residues. This CDR3 reads CARSLDCHWETQYF. The DNA for the CDR3 is TGTGCCAGAAGCTTGGACTGCCATTGGGAGACCCAGTACTTC.

The J gene is TRBJ1-6, the V gene TRBV6-5; possibly TRBD1 for D (6 bases). Trimming cost V 0 bases and J 7 bases, with 13 bases left between them. The CDR3 covers 16 residues. CDR1 is MNHEY and CDR2 is SVGAGI in the germline V gene. The CDR3 nucleotides are TGTGCCAGCAGTTACTCCCCCGCAGGGGCCAATTCACCCCTCCACTTT. Translation gives CASSYSPAGANSPLHF.

This chain connects TRBV4-1 to TRBJ2-2; possibly TRBD1 for D (5 bases). The CDR3 totals 15 residues. CDR1 is MGHRA and CDR2 is YSYEKL in the germline V gene. With 4 bases removed from V and 2 bases from J, the gap between germline ends came to 11 bases. CDR3 sequence (DNA): TGCGCCAGCAGCCCGGCGGACACAAACACCGGGGAGCTGTTTTTT. Translated, it gives CASSPADTNTGELFF.

The J gene is TRBJ2-5, the V gene TRBV11-3; 10 nucleotides line up with TRBD2. Trimming took 0 bases from V and 0 from J; bases not matched to a gene: 7. CDR1 is SGHNT, CDR2 YENEEA, per germline. The CDR3 has 18 residues. This chain's CDR3 is CASSLDRPSGSYQETQYF. As DNA, the CDR3 is TGTGCCAGCAGCTTAGATCGTCCTAGCGGGAGCTACCAAGAGACCCAGTACTTC.

This sequence joins TRBV5-1 and TRBJ1-3, with 7 bases matching TRBD1. The V segment lost 0 bases and the J segment 0 bases; nucleotides outside the gene matches: 3. This CDR3 contains 16 residues. Germline CDR1 is SGHRS and CDR2 is YFSETQ. The CDR3 region is CASSLAGGISGNTIYF. In DNA, the CDR3 is TGCGCCAGCAGCTTGGCAGGGGGGATCTCTGGAAACACCATATATTTT.

J is TRBJ2-3 and V is TRBV5-1, with 15 bases aligning to TRBD2. The CDR3 contains 16 residues. V shed 4 bases and J 4 bases; nucleotides not matched to a gene: 4. Germline V gives CDR1 SGHRS, CDR2 YFSETQ. This CDR3 reads CASSIGLAGGPDTQYF. In DNA form, the CDR3 reads TGCGCCAGCAGCATAGGACTAGCGGGAGGGCCAGATACGCAGTATTTT.

V gene TRBV27 combines with J gene TRBJ1-5; maybe TRBD1 (5 bases). The CDR3 has 16 amino acids. In germline, CDR1 is MNHEY, CDR2 SMNVEV (reference sequence). V was shortened by 5 bases and J by 0 bases, with 14 bases between the two germline ends. As DNA, the CDR3 is TGTGCCAGCAGTCCAAGTTCGGGGGTTAGCAATCAGCCCCAGCATTTT. Translating it yields CASSPSSGVSNQPQHF.

In regard to this clone: The identical CDR3 is also encoded by other nucleotide sequences in the sample. This chain uses TRBV13 with TRBJ1-1, with D uncertain. Germline V gene data show CDR1 as PRHDT and CDR2 as FYEKMQ (reference sequence). The CDR3 runs 13 residues. Trimming removed 0 bases from V and 1 base from J, with 3 bases in between. As DNA, the CDR3 is TGTGCCAGCAGCTTAGGACAGAACACTGAAGCTTTCTTT. Translating gives CASSLGQNTEAFF. Full variable domain (remainder filled in from reference TRBV13 and TRBJ1-1): AAGVIQSPRHLIKEKRETATLKCYPIPRHDTVYWYQQGPGQDPQFLISFYEKMQSDKGSIPDRFSAQQFSDYHSELNMSSLELGDSALYFCASSLGQNTEAFFGQGTRLTVV.

The rearrangement links TRBV6-6 to TRBJ2-3; 12 positions match TRBD2. The V gene end was trimmed by 6 bases and the J gene end by 0 bases; junction bases not matched to a gene: 10. Germline CDR1 is MNHNY and CDR2 is SVGAGI (reference sequence). CDR3 size: 18 residues. The CDR3 is CASRRGLAGSHSTDTQYF. The CDR3 nucleotides are TGTGCCAGCAGGCGAGGACTAGCGGGGAGCCATAGCACAGATACGCAGTATTTT.

This clone has only a few counts. The gene calls are TRBV10-3 and TRBJ1-6, with D perhaps TRBD1 (5 bases). CDR1 ENHRY and CDR2 SYGVKD come from the germline V gene. The CDR3 sequence is 14 residues long. V lost 6 bases and J 6 bases, leaving 12 bases between the germline ends. CDR3 in amino acids: CAISQQESNSPLHF. CDR3 sequence (DNA): TGTGCCATCAGCCAACAGGAATCTAATTCACCCCTCCACTTT.

In this sample, this clone turned up once. This chain uses TRBV5-4 with TRBJ2-3, with 7 positions matching TRBD2. Germline-derived CDR1 and CDR2 are SGHNT and YYREEE (reference sequence). Trimming cost V 0 bases and J 1 base; bases outside gene matches: 5. The CDR3 contains 16 residues. CDR3 residues: CASSLEDRGGTDTQYF. DNA for the CDR3: TGTGCCAGCAGCTTGGAAGATCGGGGGGGCACAGATACGCAGTATTTT.

The gene calls are TRBV25-1 and TRBJ2-7, with 10 bases fitting TRBD1. This CDR3 is built from 15 residues. Losses at the gene ends were 4 bases for V and 6 bases for J; bases not matched to a gene: 9. Germline V lookup: CDR1 MGHDK, CDR2 SYGVNS. CDR3 sequence reads: CASSGRTGGFPEQYF. CDR3 nucleotides: TGTGCCAGCAGTGGCCGGACAGGGGGTTTTCCCGAGCAGTACTTC.

This clone has a handful of counts. The CDR3 is CASSSGLAGDGETQYF. Written as DNA, the CDR3 is TGTGCCAGCAGCTCGGGACTAGCGGGAGACGGCGAGACCCAGTACTTC. The rearrangement links TRBV7-3 to TRBJ2-5, with TRBD2 identical over 14 bases. Germline CDR1 SGHTA, CDR2 FQGTGA. J lost 5 bases, V lost 4 bases, and 6 bases had no gene match. This CDR3 comprises 16 residues.

This clone was counted between two and nine times. The chain links TRBV5-5 to TRBJ1-2; D remains ambiguous. CDR1 is SGHKS, CDR2 YYEKEE, per germline (reference sequence). V lost 5 bases, J lost 0 bases, and 8 bases lay in between. The CDR3 length is 13 residues. In nucleotides, the CDR3 is TGTGCCAGCAGTCCAACAGCTAACTATGGCTACACCTTC. Translated: CASSPTANYGYTF.

This chain links TRBV7-3 with TRBJ2-1; no clear D gene. Per germline, CDR1 SGHTA and CDR2 FQGTGA. This CDR3 is 13 amino acids long. Trimming stripped 0 bases from V and 3 bases from J, with 3 bases between. The CDR3 DNA reads as TGTGCCAGCAGCTTAACCGGCTACAATGAGCAGTTCTTC. Translated: CASSLTGYNEQFF. Together with reference TRBV7-3 and TRBJ2-1, the CDR3 gives the full variable domain: GAGVSQTPSNKVTEKGKYVELRCDPISGHTALYWYRQSLGQGPEFLIYFQGTGAADDSGLPNDRFFAVRPEGSVSTLKIQRTERGDSAVYLCASSLTGYNEQFFGPGTRLTVL.

The chain has TRBV11-3 and TRBJ2-1; D gene unclear. Trimming shortened V by 0 bases and J by 9 bases, and 9 bases separated the two germline ends. This CDR3 is built from 13 residues. Per germline, CDR1 SGHNT and CDR2 YENEEA. CDR3 amino acids: CASSLDRRGEQFF. For the CDR3, the DNA is TGTGCCAGCAGCTTAGATCGGAGAGGTGAGCAGTTCTTC.

This clone was counted only a few times. The chain joins TRBV7-9 to TRBJ1-4; 8 bases map to TRBD1. This CDR3 region has 13 residues. Germline V lookup: CDR1 SEHNR, CDR2 FQNEAQ (reference sequence). Germline trimming cut 6 bases from V and 3 bases from J; bases unmatched to any gene: 0. The chain's CDR3 is CASRTGANEKLFF. The CDR3 DNA is TGTGCCAGCAGGACAGGGGCTAATGAAAAACTGTTTTTT.

CDR3 amino acids: CASSAYRTSGYNEQFF. For the CDR3, the DNA is TGTGCCAGCAGTGCATATCGGACTAGCGGATACAATGAGCAGTTCTTC. The rearrangement joins TRBV28 to TRBJ2-1; 10 nucleotides line up with TRBD2. Trimming at V came to 5 bases and at J to 4 bases, leaving 8 bases not matched to a gene. The CDR3 runs 16 residues. Germline CDR1 MDHEN, CDR2 SYDVKM.

This rearrangement joins TRBV12-5 to TRBJ2-7, with 10 bases lining up with TRBD1. Losses at the gene ends were 3 bases for V and 3 bases for J; bases not matched to a gene: 8. CDR1 is LGHNT and CDR2 is FRNRAP in the germline V gene. This CDR3 has 16 residues. As DNA, the CDR3 is TGTGCTAGTGGTTTATCCCCGGACAGGGGGTACTACGAGCAGTACTTC. It codes for CASGLSPDRGYYEQYF.

Of note for this clone: The same CDR3 arises from other DNA sequences in this sample as well. The chain combines TRBV3-1 (or the pseudogene TRBV3-2) with TRBJ2-7; D remains ambiguous. Germline loops: CDR1 LGHDT, CDR2 YNNKEL (reference sequence). The V and J ends lost 2 bases and 3 bases respectively, with 5 bases between them. The CDR3 extends over 12 amino acids. CDR3 nucleotide sequence: TGTGCCAGCAGCCAAACAAACTACGAGCAGTACTTC. It translates to CASSQTNYEQYF.

The chain combines TRBV19 with TRBJ2-2, with 7 bases fitting TRBD2. Germline CDR1 is LNHDA and CDR2 is SQIVND (reference sequence). CDR3 length: 12 residues. The J segment lost 5 bases and the V segment lost 7 bases, leaving 1 base of the junction unmatched. Here the CDR3 reads CASTAGTGELFF. CDR3 nucleotide sequence: TGTGCCAGTACAGCGGGGACCGGGGAGCTGTTTTTT.

This clone was detected once. This sequence joins TRBV5-8 and TRBJ1-6, with D maybe TRBD1 (6 bases). Trimming cost V 4 bases and J 8 bases, with 13 bases left between them. CDR3 length: 14 amino acids. Germline V CDR1 and CDR2: SGHTS, YDEGEE. Written as DNA, the CDR3 is TGTGCCAGCAGCCGGGGGGGGCAGGATTCACCCCTCCACTTT. It specifies CASSRGGQDSPLHF. The complete variable domain, with remaining parts taken from reference TRBV5-8 and TRBJ1-6, reads EAGVTQSPTHLIKTRGQQATLRCSPISGHTSVYWYQQALGLGLQFLLWYDEGEERNRGNFPPRFSGRQFPNYSSELNVNALELEDSALYLCASSRGGQDSPLHFGNGTRLTVT.

The V call is TRBV5-1, the J call TRBJ1-6; tentatively, D is TRBD1 (6 bases). Germline V gene lookup returns CDR1 SGHRS and CDR2 YFSETQ. The V gene lost 0 bases and the J gene lost 8 bases, with 12 bases spanning the gap. The CDR3 has 15 amino acids. CDR3 amino acids: CASSLAVDSYSPLHF. The CDR3 DNA sequence: TGCGCCAGCAGCTTGGCCGTGGACAGCTATTCACCCCTCCACTTT.

The chain employs TRBV18 and TRBJ1-6; TRBD1 might be the D (5 bases). Looked up from germline, CDR1 is KGHSH and CDR2 is LQKENI. The germline V and J ends were trimmed by 0 bases and 10 bases, with 22 bases remaining between them. This CDR3 is 18 amino acids long. DNA for the CDR3: TGTGCCAGCTCACCACCGCGCGGTGGCAGGGTAGGAAGCTCACCCCTCCACTTT. It encodes CASSPPRGGRVGSSPLHF.

The chain links TRBV7-9 to TRBJ2-1; D not certain. Germline CDR1 is SEHNR and CDR2 is FQNEAQ (reference sequence). The CDR3 extends over 14 amino acids. The germline V and J ends were trimmed by 3 bases and 6 bases, with 12 bases remaining between them. Written as DNA, the CDR3 is TGTGCCAGCAGCTTTGTACCACAGATCAATGAGCAGTTCTTC. Protein: CASSFVPQINEQFF.

This chain connects TRBV27 to TRBJ2-7; unclear D gene. V lost 2 bases, J lost 3 bases, and 8 bases lay in between. The CDR3 runs 13 residues. The germline V gene has CDR1 MNHEY and CDR2 SMNVEV (reference sequence). The CDR3, as DNA: TGTGCCAGCAGTTTAGGCAGGATCTACGAGCAGTACTTC. Translation gives CASSLGRIYEQYF.

This chain uses TRBV19 with TRBJ1-2; possible D gene TRBD1, 5 bases. V gave up 7 bases and J gave up 3 bases, with 21 bases separating them. The CDR3 sequence is 16 residues long. Germline loops: CDR1 LNHDA, CDR2 SQIVND (reference sequence). CDR3 DNA sequence: TGTGCCAGTATCGACGCTAGGGGCCCTACCGACTATGGCTACACCTTC. Translating it yields CASIDARGPTDYGYTF. The full variable domain, rest sourced from reference TRBV19 and TRBJ1-2, is DGGITQSPKYLFRKEGQNVTLSCEQNLNHDAMYWYRQDPGQGLRLIYYSQIVNDFQKGDIAEGYSVSREKKESFPLTVTSAQKNPTAFYLCASIDARGPTDYGYTFGSGTRLTVV.

CDR3 amino acids: CASSLSGGAEQFF. The CDR3 DNA reads TGTGCCAGCAGCCTTAGCGGGGGGGCTGAGCAGTTCTTC. The V and J genes are TRBV6-6 and TRBJ2-1; 11 positions agree with TRBD2. Trimming cost V 6 bases and J 9 bases; bases outside gene matches: 4. The CDR3 runs 13 residues. Germline CDR1 reads MNHNY; CDR2 reads SVGAGI (reference sequence).

CDR3 nucleotide sequence: TGTGCTAGTGGTTCCGGGGGGCTCGGCGGGGAGCTGTTTTTT. Translated: CASGSGGLGGELFF. This chain connects TRBV12-5 to TRBJ2-2, with D maybe TRBD2 (7 bases). From germline, CDR1 is LGHNT and CDR2 FRNRAP. The CDR3 contains 14 residues. V was shortened by 4 bases and J by 7 bases, with 13 bases between the two germline ends.

This clone was counted between two and nine times. This chain links TRBV5-1 with TRBJ2-5, with 10 positions matching TRBD1. CDR3 length: 14 amino acids. Germline V lookup: CDR1 SGHRS, CDR2 YFSETQ. The V gene end was trimmed by 4 bases and the J gene end by 4 bases; junction bases not matched to a gene: 4. CDR3 residues: CASSHRDRGETQYF. The CDR3 bases are TGCGCCAGCAGCCACCGGGACAGGGGAGAGACCCAGTACTTC.

The chain recombines TRBV2 with TRBJ2-5, with D maybe TRBD2 (6 bases). Trimming removed 11 bases at V and 2 bases at J, with 15 bases between. In germline, CDR1 is SNHLY, CDR2 FYNNEI. The CDR3 spans 13 residues. CDR3 coding DNA: TGTGCCGGAGGGCTGGCGGATCAAGAGACCCAGTACTTC. It specifies CAGGLADQETQYF.